Following are 3 T cell receptor beta chains from one sample sequenced in a study of T cell changes during pregnancy in multiple sclerosis. The data were produced by immunoSEQ multiplex PCR, yet TCRdb's version contains in-frame clones alone and is incomplete. The sample lists over 45,000 clones, 85% to 95% occurring once. Sequencing used CD4+ T cells from peripheral blood mononuclear cells, obtained in the second trimester of pregnancy. Source of these receptors: a female donor in good health, enrolled as a control in a pregnancy study.

The chain employs TRBV4-2 and TRBJ1-1; the D gene is possibly TRBD1 (6 bases). Germline CDR1 and CDR2: LGHNA and YNFKEQ. V was pared by 1 base and J by 5 bases, with 11 bases between. The CDR3 loop spans 14 amino acids. CDR3 in DNA: TGTGCCAGCAGCCAAGCAGGGGTAGGGACTGAAGCTTTCTTT. As protein: CASSQAGVGTEAFF.

This chain uses TRBV7-2 with TRBJ2-1, with 14 bases identical to TRBD2. V dropped 5 bases and J dropped 9; count of bases not matched to a gene: 9. The CDR3 runs 16 residues. CDR1 and CDR2 from the germline V gene are SGHTA and FQGNSA. CDR3 region: CASSVSGTSGSVEQFF. The DNA for the CDR3 is TGTGCCAGCAGCGTTTCCGGGACTAGCGGGAGTGTTGAGCAGTTCTTC.

The chain employs TRBV18 and TRBJ2-7; D gene ambiguous. V lost 2 bases and J 2 bases, leaving 10 bases between the germline ends. The germline gives CDR1 KGHSH, CDR2 LQKENI. The CDR3 loop spans 14 amino acids. CDR3 coding DNA: TGTGCCAGCTCACCAGCCGGCGGAACCTACGAGCAGTACTTC. Amino acid sequence: CASSPAGGTYEQYF.